The 20 T cell receptor beta chains below come from one sample, sequenced in a study of blood T cells in healthy people across ages. Primed by a sample-barcoded 5' primer and a J-beta primer mix, a second PCR proceeded for about 6 to 11 cycles. Each CDR3 protein gets one entry after TCRdb re-called the 5' RACE reads with MiXCR. The sample consists of around 1,900,000 distinct CDR3 sequences, roughly 43% of them appearing once. Specimen: blood. The receptors come from a human donor in good health.

The sample holds one count of this clonotype. The V and J genes are TRBV7-2 and TRBJ1-1, with D hard to call. The CDR3 is 14 residues long. V lost 5 bases and J lost 3, with 13 bases in between. The germline V gene has CDR1 SGHTA and CDR2 FQGNSA. The CDR3 DNA follows: TGTGCCAGCAGCCGAAGGCGGTCGGACACTGAAGCTTTCTTT. It encodes CASSRRRSDTEAFF.

The V gene is TRBV6-5, the J gene TRBJ2-1; 9 bases are a match to TRBD1. From germline, CDR1 is MNHEY and CDR2 SVGAGI. CDR3 size: 14 residues. The trim removed 6 bases at V and 13 bases at J, leaving 13 bases unmatched. CDR3 sequence reads: CASSPGQGEVGQFF. In DNA, the CDR3 is TGTGCCAGCAGCCCGGGACAGGGTGAAGTCGGACAGTTCTTC.

The rearrangement uses TRBV4-3 and TRBJ1-4, with no clear D. The CDR3 covers 15 residues. CDR1 and CDR2 from the germline V gene are LGHNA and YSLEER. V lost 1 base and J 10 bases, leaving 16 bases between the germline ends. Written as DNA, the CDR3 is TGCGCCAGCAGCCAAGGATATCCCAATCGAGGAAAACTGTTTTTT. This translates into CASSQGYPNRGKLFF.

This clonotype was detected only a few times. The chain joins TRBV20-1 to TRBJ2-7; 10 bases agree with TRBD1. CDR3 size: 13 residues. Looked up from germline, CDR1 is DFQATT and CDR2 is SNEGSKA (reference sequence). The junction had 6 bases not matched to a gene; V was cut back by 5 bases and J by 5 bases. This CDR3 reads CSAYTGQGNEQYF. DNA for the CDR3: TGCAGTGCTTATACGGGACAGGGGAACGAGCAGTACTTC.

The chain uses TRBV20-1 and TRBJ2-7, with D perhaps TRBD2 (5 bases). CDR1 and CDR2 (germline): DFQATT, SNEGSKA (reference sequence). The CDR3 runs to 14 residues. Deletions cut 2 bases from V and 3 bases from J, with 14 bases between. The CDR3 spells CSARTGILDYEQYF. CDR3 bases: TGCAGTGCTAGAACCGGGATACTTGACTACGAGCAGTACTTC.

This chain uses TRBV5-1 with TRBJ2-5; perhaps TRBD2 as D (6 bases). The germline V and J ends were trimmed by 3 bases and 1 base, with 13 bases remaining between them. Germline V lookup: CDR1 SGHRS, CDR2 YFSETQ. This CDR3 has 15 residues. This CDR3 is CASSYTWTIQETQYF. In nucleotides, the CDR3 is TGCGCCAGCAGCTACACATGGACTATCCAAGAGACCCAGTACTTC. The complete variable domain, with remaining parts taken from reference TRBV5-1 and TRBJ2-5, reads KAGVTQTPRYLIKTRGQQVTLSCSPISGHRSVSWYQQTPGQGLQFLFEYFSETQRNKGNFPGRFSGRQFSNSRSEMNVSTLELGDSALYLCASSYTWTIQETQYFGPGTRLLVL.

The rearrangement joins TRBV5-1 to TRBJ2-3; D is possibly TRBD1 or TRBD2 (6 bases each). The ends were cut back, 0 bases at V and 4 bases at J, with 12 bases in the middle. The CDR3 has 15 amino acids. In germline, CDR1 is SGHRS, CDR2 YFSETQ. CDR3 sequence: CASSLVGGVPDTQYF. CDR3 DNA sequence: TGCGCCAGCAGCTTGGTGGGGGGCGTCCCAGATACGCAGTATTTT.

This chain uses TRBV11-2 with TRBJ2-4; maybe TRBD1 (6 bases). CDR1 and CDR2 from the germline V gene are SGHAT and FQNNGV. V lost 1 base and J lost 6, with 19 bases in between. This CDR3 is 17 amino acids long. The CDR3 sequence: CASSLVGGLSSGNIQYF. For the CDR3, the DNA is TGTGCCAGCAGCTTAGTAGGGGGTTTGAGTTCGGGAAACATTCAGTACTTC.

The chain is built from TRBV20-1 and TRBJ2-5; the match to TRBD1 covers 8 bases. CDR1 and CDR2 from the germline V gene are DFQATT and SNEGSKA (reference sequence). V gave up 0 bases and J gave up 5 bases; unmatched junction bases: 5. This CDR3 is 14 amino acids long. The CDR3 sequence: CSARELDRAETQYF. The CDR3 DNA reads as TGCAGTGCTAGAGAGTTGGACAGGGCGGAGACCCAGTACTTC.

This clonotype was seen only once. This chain uses TRBV15 with TRBJ2-4; weak D call: TRBD1 (6 bases). The J call may be wrong; the DNA end is better matched by TRBJ2-7. This CDR3 spans 16 amino acids. CDR1 is LNHNV, CDR2 YYDKDF, per germline (reference sequence). DNA for the CDR3: TGTGCCACCAGCAGAGATGCCAGGGGCGCAGGATACGAGCAGTACTTC. Residues: CATSRDARGAGYEQYF.

This clonotype was seen only a few times. The J gene is TRBJ1-1, the V gene TRBV11-2; D is uncertain. The V and J ends lost 5 bases and 1 base respectively, with 11 bases between them. This CDR3 region has 14 residues. Germline-derived CDR1 and CDR2 are SGHAT and FQNNGV. This chain's CDR3 is CASSPATRNTEAFF. The DNA of the CDR3 is TGTGCCAGCAGCCCTGCGACACGGAACACTGAAGCTTTCTTT. The full variable domain, in which reference TRBV11-2 and TRBJ1-1 provide the parts outside the CDR3, is EAGVAQSPRYKIIEKRQSVAFWCNPISGHATLYWYQQILGQGPKLLIQFQNNGVVDDSQLPKDRFSAERLKGVDSTLKIQPAKLEDSAVYLCASSPATRNTEAFFGQGTRLTVV.

CDR3 loop: CASSHAWGASNQPQHF. CDR3 nucleotide sequence: TGCGCCAGCAGCCACGCGTGGGGGGCAAGCAATCAGCCCCAGCATTTT. The chain carries TRBV4-3 and TRBJ1-5, with a tentative D call TRBD1 (6 bases). V lost 3 bases, J lost 1 base, and 13 bases lay in between. Germline V gene lookup returns CDR1 LGHNA and CDR2 YSLEER. The CDR3 is made up of 16 amino acids.

The table lists this clonotype with a few counts. The rearrangement links TRBV4-2 to TRBJ1-2, with 7 bases lining up with TRBD1. CDR1 and CDR2 (germline): LGHNA, YNFKEQ. This CDR3 has 15 amino acids. With V trimmed by 0 bases and J by 3 bases, 4 bases remained unmatched. CDR3 coding DNA: TGTGCCAGCAGCCAAGATCGGGGACAGTACTATGGCTACACCTTC. Amino acid sequence: CASSQDRGQYYGYTF.

This clonotype has a handful of counts. The chain is built from TRBV12-3 or TRBV12-4 and TRBJ1-2; D uncertain. V was cut by 1 base and J by 8 bases, with 11 bases left in between. This CDR3 has 13 residues. The CDR3 is CASSLDRDRGYTF. In DNA form, the CDR3 reads TGTGCCAGCAGTTTAGACCGAGACCGGGGCTACACCTTC.

V gene TRBV20-1 combines with J gene TRBJ2-1, with no clear D. There are 11 residues in the CDR3. Germline CDR1 is DFQATT and CDR2 is SNEGSKA (reference sequence). With 3 bases removed from V and 7 bases from J, the gap between germline ends came to 7 bases. Written as DNA, the CDR3 is TGCAGTGCTAGTCCAGATAATGAGCAGTTCTTC. It encodes CSASPDNEQFF.

This clonotype has more than one count but fewer than ten. This rearrangement joins TRBV6-6 to TRBJ1-1, with D unclear. Trimming stripped 6 bases from V and 4 bases from J, with 12 bases between. Looked up from germline, CDR1 is MNHNY and CDR2 is SVGAGI (reference sequence). The CDR3 length is 13 residues. CDR3 residues: CASRVGRTTEAFF. CDR3 sequence (DNA): TGTGCCAGCAGGGTCGGTAGGACCACTGAAGCTTTCTTT.

The CDR3 protein is CASTRGGRATNEKLFF. In nucleotides, the CDR3 is TGTGCCAGTACCCGGGGCGGACGTGCAACTAATGAAAAACTGTTTTTT. This chain links TRBV5-6 with TRBJ1-4, with D possibly TRBD1 on 5 matching bases. Trimming took 8 bases from V and 0 from J, leaving 17 bases between them. The CDR3 has 16 residues. Germline assignment: CDR1 SGHDT and CDR2 YYEEEE.

In its sample, this clonotype was seen many times. The chain employs TRBV20-1 and TRBJ2-7, with a possible D match to TRBD1 (6 bases). V dropped 3 bases and J dropped 0 bases, with 9 bases sitting between them. Germline CDR1 reads DFQATT; CDR2 reads SNEGSKA (reference sequence). The CDR3 extends over 13 amino acids. CDR3 amino acids: CSASNRVSYEQYF. The CDR3 DNA sequence: TGCAGTGCTAGCAACAGGGTCTCCTACGAGCAGTACTTC.

This clonotype came up many times. V usage is TRBV5-1 and J usage is TRBJ1-5, with 10 bases lining up with TRBD1. The CDR3 is 14 amino acids. Germline V gives CDR1 SGHRS, CDR2 YFSETQ. V dropped 3 bases and J dropped 5; count of bases not matched to a gene: 2. As DNA, the CDR3 is TGCGCCAGCAGCTGGACAGGGGGGGATCAGCCCCAGCATTTT. This codes for CASSWTGGDQPQHF.

This chain connects TRBV7-8 to TRBJ2-1, with D possibly being TRBD2 (5 bases). V was cut by 0 bases and J by 9 bases, with 9 bases left in between. The CDR3 loop spans 13 amino acids. CDR1 is SGHVS, CDR2 FQNEAQ, per germline. The CDR3 sequence is CASSLAGVREQFF. The CDR3 coding sequence is TGTGCCAGCAGCTTAGCCGGGGTCCGTGAGCAGTTCTTC.